Many counts were recorded for the clone carrying this TCR beta chain. The target antigen is unknown. There were TCR beta CDR3 regions amplified from RNA transcripts. Initially, a first-round RT-PCR of the TCR CDR3 employed the HTBI primer set. Each CDR3 protein gets one entry after TCRdb re-called the multiplex PCR reads with MiXCR. The repertoire holds 750,000 to 900,000 distinct CDR3 sequences, approximately 40% seen once, with around 9.3% in the top ten. This entry is derived from a study of T cells in Graves' hyperthyroidism and ophthalmopathy. Study at large: Blood was drawn when the patient was first diagnosed and still untreated.

Study results and limitations: Most thyroid clonotypes expanded above 0.001 were also detected in blood.

The sequenced sample consisted of blood. The clonotype comes from a man between 18 and 35 years old with Graves' hyperthyroidism.

The CDR3 DNA reads as TGTGCCAGCAGCTTAAGTGCAGTTAGCAATCAGCCCCAGCATTTT. This gives the protein CASSLSAVSNQPQHF. The gene calls are TRBV7-2 and TRBJ1-5; D gene ambiguous. V lost 2 bases and J 0 bases, leaving 8 bases between the germline ends. The germline CDR1 and CDR2 sequences are SGHTA and FQGNSA. This CDR3 is 15 amino acids long.